This T cell receptor (beta chain) was retrieved from a study of blood T cell repertoires in COVID-19. The germline CDR1 and CDR2 sequences are SGHVS and FQNEAQ. The CDR3 length is 18 residues. V was clipped by 5 bases and J by 2 bases; unmatched bases: 16. Profiling relied on immunoSEQ multiplex PCR, and the TCRdb table lists in-frame clones only, not all of them. The data contain just over 200,000 clones, around 80% of them singletons. The rearrangement links TRBV7-8 to TRBJ2-5; TRBD2 aligns across 8 bases. The TCR was taken from a woman aged 70-85 years with acute or convalescent COVID-19. Sequencing was done on a sample of peripheral blood. The CDR3, as DNA: TGTGCCAGCAGCATCCCAACCAGGTGGGCTAGCGGGCAAGAGACCCAGTACTTC. This encodes CASSIPTRWASGQETQYF.